This is a list of T cell receptor beta chains from one sample in a study of cytomegalovirus exposure and HLA in healthy donors. Profiled with immunoSEQ multiplex PCR; TCRdb holds only in-frame clones, not every one. The sample has fewer than 200,000 clones, approximately 73% seen once; the top ten hold roughly 5.2%. Sequencing was carried out using PBMCs. The receptors here all came from a woman between 18 and 29 years old in good health and CMV-seropositive. The CDR3 runs from the conserved cysteine through the conserved F or W. The D gene is left open where the match is weak. Part of the rows lack a size; the others show once, few, many or a class for expanded clones.

.	TRBD1	TRBV28	TRBJ2-7	CASTQPGGYEQYF	TGTGCCAGCACCCAACCAGGGGGCTACGAGCAGTACTTC
.	TRBD1	TRBV27	TRBJ2-5	CATRDSLYQETQYF	TGTGCCACCCGGGACAGCTTGTACCAAGAGACCCAGTACTTC
.	TRBD1	TRBV2	TRBJ1-4	CASSPSGGILFF	TGTGCCAGCAGTCCCTCAGGGGGTATACTGTTTTTT
.	TRBD1	TRBV13	TRBJ2-7	CASSPGQGSYEQYF	TGTGCCAGCAGCCCCGGACAGGGTTCCTACGAGCAGTACTTC
.	TRBD1	TRBV27	TRBJ2-7	CASSPGTGPYEQYF	TGTGCCAGCAGTCCGGGGACAGGTCCCTACGAGCAGTACTTC
.	TRBD1	TRBV5-1	TRBJ1-3	CASSWTGSGSGNTIYF	TGCGCCAGCAGCTGGACAGGATCGGGGTCTGGAAACACCATATATTTT
.	.	TRBV5-1	TRBJ2-3	CASSQETDTQYF	TGCGCCAGCAGCCAAGAGACAGATACGCAGTATTTT
once	TRBD1	TRBV2	TRBJ1-2	CASRPGGGLYGYTF	TGTGCCAGCAGGCCAGGGGGCGGCCTCTATGGCTACACCTTC
.	.	TRBV10-3	TRBJ2-5	CAISESEEGETQYF	TGTGCCATCAGTGAGTCCGAGGAGGGCGAGACCCAGTACTTC
.	.	TRBV2	TRBJ1-2	CASSESVGAGGYTF	TGTGCCAGCAGTGAATCGGTGGGGGCCGGAGGCTACACCTTC
.	.	TRBV14	TRBJ2-7	CASSLSAQGVYEQYF	TGTGCCAGCAGCCTAAGTGCACAGGGTGTCTACGAGCAGTACTTC
once	.	TRBV6-5	TRBJ1-1	CASSYGTGPPAFF	TGTGCCAGCAGTTACGGAACTGGGCCCCCAGCTTTCTTT
once	.	TRBV4-1	TRBJ1-2	CASSQVALWRGPTFNYGYTF	TGCGCCAGCAGCCAAGTGGCCCTTTGGAGAGGCCCCACCTTTAACTATGGCTACACCTTC
.	.	TRBV9	TRBJ2-6	CASSASTGANVLTF	TGTGCCAGCAGCGCGAGTACTGGGGCCAACGTCCTGACTTTC
.	TRBD1	TRBV30	TRBJ1-4	CAWSRDRGATNEKLFF	TGTGCCTGGAGTCGGGACAGGGGTGCAACTAATGAAAAACTGTTTTTT
.	TRBD2	TRBV9	TRBJ2-3	CASSVPTSGVGDTQYF	TGTGCCAGCAGCGTCCCGACTAGCGGGGTAGGGGATACGCAGTATTTT
.	.	TRBV2	TRBJ2-5	CASSSWARDIGVGTQYF	TGTGCCAGCTCATCATGGGCCCGGGACATCGGGGTAGGGACCCAGTACTTC
once	TRBD2	TRBV5-4	TRBJ2-3	CASSPGAGRPDTQYF	TGTGCCAGCAGCCCCGGAGCGGGGCGTCCAGATACGCAGTATTTT
.	TRBD2	TRBV28	TRBJ2-5	CASSSPGLAGANQETQYF	TGTGCCAGCAGTTCCCCAGGACTAGCGGGGGCCAACCAAGAGACCCAGTACTTC
.	.	TRBV12-5	TRBJ2-2	CASGLSGKGELFF	TGTGCTAGTGGTTTGTCAGGGAAGGGGGAGCTGTTTTTT
.	.	TRBV6-5	TRBJ1-1	CASSLTGRTEAFF	TGTGCCAGCAGTCTGACAGGTCGTACCGAAGCTTTCTTT
.	.	TRBV28	TRBJ2-2	CASSLGGGELFF	TGTGCGTCTTCTCTGGGGGGCGGGGAGCTGTTTTTT
.	TRBD1	TRBV7-8	TRBJ1-6	CATAGQVDSPLHF	TGTGCCACCGCGGGACAGGTTGATTCACCCCTCCACTTT
once	.	TRBV5-5	TRBJ1-4	CASSLVRNEKLFF	TGTGCCAGCAGCTTGGTCAGGAATGAAAAACTGTTTTTT
.	.	TRBV5-1	TRBJ1-6	CASSLGHRRASPLHF	TGCGCCAGCAGCTTGGGGCACCGGCGGGCCTCACCCCTCCACTTT
.	.	TRBV6-6	TRBJ2-7	CASSQAAHEQYF	TGTGCCAGCAGTCAAGCCGCCCACGAGCAGTACTTC
.	.	TRBV18	TRBJ2-7	CASSPLQGYYEQYF	TGTGCCAGCTCACCACTCCAGGGGTACTACGAGCAGTACTTC